This T cell receptor beta chain is from a study of T cells after yellow fever vaccination (dated by TCRdb to between 2018 and 2020). Regarding the research as a whole: The SMART-Seq v4 Ultra Low Input RNA kit was used to prepare libraries from fractions with low cell numbers. To follow T-cell clones before and after primary and booster YFV17D yellow fever vaccination, bulk TCR alpha and beta repertoires were sequenced over time. Two healthy male donors made up the cohort, one aged 18 to 30 years and the other aged 30 to 40 years. Blood was collected at multiple timepoints before and after primary and secondary immunization, and bulk PBMC replicates and cell subsets were isolated. What the research found in general, with its limitations: Computational filtering was needed because FACS-sorted repertoires could contain abundant contaminating clonotypes from the bulk population. A small fraction of clonotypes appeared in both the CD4 and CD8 compartments, likely as a result of convergent recombination. Because the study included only a couple of donors, the extent to which the findings can be generalized is limited. The secondary T-cell response was found to be weaker but faster than the primary response, with a peak reached on day 5 rather than on day 15. Most clones expanded after primary vaccination (about 96% of CD4 and 80% to 90% of CD8) were re-detected after the booster, suggesting that broad memory maintenance occurred.

TCR cDNA was synthesized by 5'RACE template switching, which introduced a universal primer site and unique molecular identifiers. Priming for cDNA synthesis came from both the TCR alpha and TCR beta constant segments. Libraries were amplified in two PCR steps, with sample barcodes and sequencing adapters added in the second step. Libraries were sequenced on Illumina HiSeq 2500 (2x100 bp) or NovaSeq (2x150 bp). For the original study's pipeline: MIGEC handled demultiplexing of reads and collapsing into UMI consensus sequences, while MiXCR performed V(D)J alignment. Vaccine-responding clonotypes were defined with edgeR using replicate PBMC samples, requiring FDR below 0.01 and a log2 fold change above 5 up to day 15. Each bulk clonotype received a CD4 or CD8 identity based on whether the sequenced CD4 or CD8 repertoire contained that clonotype at higher abundance. TCRdb reanalyzed the raw reads on its own, using fastp at Q25 for trimming and MiXCR for clone calling, and kept in-frame beta chains. Each CDR3 protein appears once, grouped with its most common genes and DNA. TCRdb, not the original authors, processed these V and J calls. The table for this sample lists 500,000 to 700,000 distinct CDR3 sequences; roughly 19% of them were counted only once. Of the sample, roughly an eighth is held by the ten largest clones.

Explained via the paper, the treatment or condition label denotes: live attenuated yellow fever vaccine strain. At each blood-draw timepoint, two biological replicates of bulk PBMCs were obtained. PBMCs were isolated from peripheral blood using a standard Ficoll-Paque protocol. TriZol was used to extract RNA from bulk PBMCs, from CD4 and CD8 fractions, and from dextramer-positive and dextramer-negative fractions. Regarding this clonotype: Its antigen remains unidentified. Qualities for individual bases were not recorded, and no much larger clone is one base off.

The germline V gene (reference sequence) gives CDR1 as LNHDA and CDR2 as SQIVND. Spanning cysteine to phenylalanine, the CDR3 consists of 14 amino acids. Only the CDR3 part of the read is kept: 42 bases, read in frame from the first base. V is shortened by 2 bases, J by 2 bases, and the region joining them spans 10 bases. This TCR was sampled from a man in his thirties or forties who received the YFV17D yellow fever vaccine. Recombination linked TRBV19 to TRBJ2-7; no D gene call is confident. Sequenced material: PBMCs, taken 15 days after the yellow fever booster vaccination. The DNA reads TGTGCCAGTAGTATAAGGACGGTTACCTACGAGCAGTACTTC. Its amino acids are CASSIRTVTYEQYF. Beyond the CDR3, the reference TRBV19 and TRBJ2-7 genes provide the residues; the full variable domain reads: DGGITQSPKYLFRKEGQNVTLSCEQNLNHDAMYWYRQDPGQGLRLIYYSQIVNDFQKGDIAEGYSVSREKKESFPLTVTSAQKNPTAFYLCASSIRTVTYEQYFGPGTRLTVT.